This paragraph covers one T cell receptor (beta chain) sequence. This sample stems from a study of glioma-infiltrating T cells after dendritic cell vaccination. At the level of the study: Glioblastoma patients came from Phase I and II dendritic cell vaccination trials.

From germline, CDR1 is SGHNT and CDR2 YYREEE (reference sequence). V was trimmed by 0 bases and J by 2 bases, leaving 8 bases between them. The CDR3 has 14 residues. Up to about 2 ug genomic DNA was used for TCRB CDR3 amplification. Some clones are missing from TCRdb's copy, which holds only in-frame ones; the method was immunoSEQ multiplex PCR. The repertoire has approximately 92,000 clones, less than 90% of them found once; the top ten carry 5.4%. The time point is: after dendritic cell vaccination, including at tumor progression/relapse. V and J are TRBV5-4 and TRBJ2-5; D is unclear. The sequencing used blood, collected after dendritic cell vaccination. This TCR was sampled from a human donor with glioblastoma. As DNA, the CDR3 is TGTGCCAGCAGCTTGGGCAGGCGACAAGAGACCCAGTACTTC. Translated, it gives CASSLGRRQETQYF.